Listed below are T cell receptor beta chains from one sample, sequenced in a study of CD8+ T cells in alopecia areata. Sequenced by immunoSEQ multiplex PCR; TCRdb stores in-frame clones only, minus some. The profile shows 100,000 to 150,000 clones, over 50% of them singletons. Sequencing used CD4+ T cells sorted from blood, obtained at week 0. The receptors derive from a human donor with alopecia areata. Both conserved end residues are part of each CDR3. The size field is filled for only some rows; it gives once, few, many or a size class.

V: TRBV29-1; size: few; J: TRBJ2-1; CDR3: CSVQLRGSETWVF
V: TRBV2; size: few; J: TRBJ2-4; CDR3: CASSKTDATKNIQYF
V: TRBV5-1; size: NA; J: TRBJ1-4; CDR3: CASSSVMTGLNEKLFF
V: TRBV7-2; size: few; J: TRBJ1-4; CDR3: CASSLNYGSNEKLFF
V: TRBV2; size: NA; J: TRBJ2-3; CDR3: CASSLGTDTQYF
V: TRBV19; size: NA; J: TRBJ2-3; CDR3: CASSMAGPADTQYF
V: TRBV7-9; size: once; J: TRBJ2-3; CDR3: CASSLDGRGREDTQYF
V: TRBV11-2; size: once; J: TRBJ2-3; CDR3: CASSLAVRTGGPSTQYF
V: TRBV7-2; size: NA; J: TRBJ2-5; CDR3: CASRTQSYEGTQYF
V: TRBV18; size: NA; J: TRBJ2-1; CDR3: CASSADRSYNEQFF
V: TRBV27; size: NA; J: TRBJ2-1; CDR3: CASSTPGTSGGRNEQFF